This passage covers 8 T cell receptor beta chains from one sample sequenced in a study of blood T cell repertoires in COVID-19 (dated by TCRdb to 2020 to 2022). The receptor library was made with the immunoSEQ multiplex PCR assay. Entries here come from immuneACCESS through TCRdb and include only in-frame sequences with V and J called. Some clones fail to appear in such tables; in the studies checked, an unresolved V gene covers under half of the shortfall, and the cause of the remainder is unknown. Across this sample there are more than 300,000 clones, with around 90% seen only once. The ten largest clones add up to around 0.97% of the sample. Sequenced: peripheral blood. The receptors derive from a woman aged 40 to 55 with COVID-19, enrolled during active disease.

This sequence joins TRBV19 and TRBJ2-3, with TRBD2 matching 10 bases. The V gene's germline CDR1 is LNHDA and CDR2 SQIVND (reference sequence). The V and J ends lost 1 base and 5 bases, in that order; junction bases with no gene match: 6. The CDR3 runs 16 residues. This CDR3 reads CASSIGASGRRDTQYF. As DNA, the CDR3 is TGTGCCAGTAGTATAGGAGCTAGCGGGAGACGAGATACGCAGTATTTT.

The chain has TRBV12-3 or TRBV12-4 and TRBJ2-7; a possible D gene is TRBD1 (5 bases). Trimming cost V 1 base and J 2 bases, with 6 bases left between them. The CDR3 consists of 13 residues. CDR3: CASSLGTTYEQYF. DNA for the CDR3: TGTGCCAGCAGTTTAGGGACAACCTACGAGCAGTACTTC.

The chain joins TRBV28 to TRBJ2-3; D is perhaps TRBD2 (6 bases). Germline-derived CDR1 and CDR2 are MDHEN and SYDVKM. This CDR3 is built from 13 residues. Between the trimmed V and J ends, which lost 7 bases and 0 bases, there was a span of 8 bases. The CDR3 spells CASTSGSTDTQYF. The CDR3 DNA sequence: TGTGCCAGCACGAGCGGGAGCACAGATACGCAGTATTTT.

This chain uses TRBV3-1 (or the pseudogene TRBV3-2) with TRBJ2-1; possibly TRBD1 for D (6 bases). Germline CDR1 LGHDT, CDR2 YNNKEL (reference sequence). Trimming took off 1 base at V and 7 bases at J, with 11 bases between the two ends. The CDR3 spans 14 residues. The CDR3 here is CASSQGQAVNEQFF. CDR3 sequence (DNA): TGTGCCAGCAGCCAAGGACAGGCGGTTAATGAGCAGTTCTTC.

The rearrangement links TRBV29-1 to TRBJ2-6, with TRBD1 matching 12 bases. V lost 4 bases to trimming and J lost 2 bases; unmatched junction nucleotides: 3. The CDR3 covers 16 residues. Germline CDR1 reads SQVTM; CDR2 reads ANQGSEA. The DNA of the CDR3 is TGCAGCGTTGCAGGGGACAGGGGGCCTGGGGCCAACGTCCTGACTTTC. It specifies CSVAGDRGPGANVLTF.

The sample holds one count of this clone. The gene calls are TRBV10-3 and TRBJ1-5, with a weak D call TRBD1 (5 bases). Trimming removed 6 bases from V and 4 bases from J, with 10 bases in between. CDR3 length equals 13 residues. The V gene's germline CDR1 is ENHRY and CDR2 SYGVKD. CDR3 sequence reads: CAIRGTLNQPQHF. CDR3 coding DNA: TGTGCCATCAGAGGGACTCTTAATCAGCCCCAGCATTTT.

Turning to this clone: At one end the junction does not follow the germline gene, possibly because of a read error. This chain joins TRBV2 and TRBJ1-2; tentatively, D is TRBD1 (6 bases). The CDR3 totals 11 residues. Germline CDR1 reads SNHLY; CDR2 reads FYNNEI. DNA for the CDR3: TGCCTTTGGACAGTTACCTATGGCTACACCTTC. Residues: CLWTVTYGYTF.

This chain connects TRBV9 to TRBJ2-1; 8 nucleotides align to TRBD2. This CDR3 has 17 amino acids. The V and J ends lost 4 bases and 0 bases, in that order; junction bases with no gene match: 9. The germline V gene encodes CDR1 SGDLS and CDR2 YYNGEE. In DNA form, the CDR3 reads TGTGCCAGCAGCACCTACCCCGGGACTAGCTCCTACAATGAGCAGTTCTTC. The encoded protein is CASSTYPGTSSYNEQFF.